Below, 13 T cell receptor beta chains from the same sample are listed, as sequenced in a study of shared clonotypes between healthy human individuals. Sequencing used immunoSEQ multiplex PCR; TCRdb keeps in-frame clones, though not all of them. The sample has approximately 1,500,000 clones, 95% to 99% seen once; the top ten hold approximately 0.45%. Sequencing input: naive CD4+ T cells sorted from blood. Stated subset: CD45RA+ positively selected. The receptors originated from a man under 40 in good health.

V gene TRBV5-6 combines with J gene TRBJ2-1, with TRBD2 matching 10 bases. Germline lookup yields CDR1 SGHDT and CDR2 YYEEEE. Trimming removed 5 bases from V and 5 bases from J; junction bases left unmatched: 10. This CDR3 contains 16 residues. The CDR3 loop reads CASSRLTGTSDNEQFF. The CDR3 DNA is TGTGCCAGCAGTAGACTTACCGGGACTAGCGACAATGAGCAGTTCTTC.

The chain uses TRBV15 and TRBJ2-7; TRBD2 might be the D (6 bases). V dropped 3 bases and J dropped 3 bases, with 18 bases sitting between them. The CDR3 length is 16 residues. CDR1 LNHNV and CDR2 YYDKDF come from the germline V gene (reference sequence). The CDR3 here is CATSRDQGTAGYEQYF. In nucleotides, the CDR3 is TGTGCCACCAGCAGGGACCAAGGGACTGCAGGCTACGAGCAGTACTTC.

The chain joins TRBV5-1 to TRBJ2-1; 11 bases align to TRBD2. The CDR3 runs 17 residues. Germline V gene data show CDR1 as SGHRS and CDR2 as YFSETQ. Trimming cost V 0 bases and J 8 bases; bases outside gene matches: 10. The DNA of the CDR3 is TGCGCCAGCAGCTTGGGGGGACCACTAGCGGGAGTGCATGAGCAGTTCTTC. It encodes CASSLGGPLAGVHEQFF.

The rearrangement joins TRBV7-9 to TRBJ2-7, with D tentatively TRBD1 or TRBD2 (5 bases each). The CDR3 extends over 15 amino acids. The V end lost 4 bases, the J end lost 5 bases, and 18 bases lay between the germline ends. CDR1 is SEHNR and CDR2 is FQNEAQ in the germline V gene (reference sequence). The CDR3 DNA reads TGTGCCAGCAGCTCTCGAGATGTGGGGGTCAACGAGCAGTACTTC. Its translation is CASSSRDVGVNEQYF.

Concerning this clone itself: Within the sample, other DNA sequences also encode this same CDR3. The V and J genes are TRBV5-6 and TRBJ2-3; D is unresolved. The CDR3 is 12 residues long. V lost 1 base to trimming and J lost 6 bases, with 6 bases between them. The germline gives CDR1 SGHDT, CDR2 YYEEEE. This CDR3 reads CASSLFADTQYF. CDR3 in DNA: TGTGCCAGCAGCTTGTTTGCGGATACGCAGTATTTT.

Comment on this clone: The identical CDR3 is also encoded by other nucleotide sequences in the sample. The V gene is TRBV18, the J gene TRBJ2-1; D not resolved. Germline-derived CDR1 and CDR2 are KGHSH and LQKENI. The CDR3 extends over 14 amino acids. V lost 3 bases and J lost 3, with 9 bases in between. The CDR3 region has the DNA TGTGCCAGCTCACCGGGCGGAAACTACAATGAGCAGTTCTTC. This sequence encodes CASSPGGNYNEQFF. Complete variable domain (other parts from reference TRBV18 and TRBJ2-1): NAGVMQNPRHLVRRRGQEARLRCSPMKGHSHVYWYRQLPEEGLKFMVYLQKENIIDESGMPKERFSAEFPKEGPSILRIQQVVRGDSAAYFCASSPGGNYNEQFFGPGTRLTVL.

This chain connects TRBV4-3 to TRBJ2-3, with TRBD2 identical over 8 bases. J lost 3 bases, V lost 3 bases, and 11 bases had no gene match. CDR3 length: 17 amino acids. Germline-derived CDR1 and CDR2 are LGHNA and YSLEER. CDR3 DNA sequence: TGCGCCAGCAGCCAGATGGGGCGGGGGGCCCGAACAGATACGCAGTATTTT. As protein: CASSQMGRGARTDTQYF.

The CDR3 loop is CASSPGAPANTGELFF. The CDR3 DNA reads as TGTGCCAGCTCGCCGGGGGCACCCGCGAACACCGGGGAGCTGTTTTTT. V is TRBV18 and J is TRBJ2-2; D may match TRBD1 or TRBD2 (6 bases each). CDR1 and CDR2 (germline): KGHSH, LQKENI. This CDR3 spans 16 amino acids. Trimming shortened V by 6 bases and J by 0 bases, and 14 bases separated the two germline ends.

The V gene is TRBV9, the J gene TRBJ2-7; 10 nucleotides agree with TRBD2. The CDR3 has 16 residues. Germline lookup yields CDR1 SGDLS and CDR2 YYNGEE. The ends lost 4 bases at V and 0 bases at J; junction bases unmatched: 7. The CDR3 DNA follows: TGTGCCAGCAGCCGAAGCGGGAGGGCCTCCTCCTACGAGCAGTACTTC. Its protein product is CASSRSGRASSYEQYF.

The chain couples TRBV5-4 to TRBJ2-7; D gene uncertain. Trimming cost V 2 bases and J 0 bases, with 9 bases left between them. CDR1 is SGHNT, CDR2 YYREEE, per germline (reference sequence). The CDR3 covers 14 residues. CDR3 coding DNA: TGTGCCAGCAGCTTTTCGGGCAACTCCTACGAGCAGTACTTC. Translating gives CASSFSGNSYEQYF.

The rearrangement uses TRBV18 and TRBJ2-2, with 9 bases lining up with TRBD1. Losses at the gene ends were 3 bases for V and 4 bases for J; bases not matched to a gene: 12. The CDR3 runs to 18 residues. CDR1 KGHSH and CDR2 LQKENI come from the germline V gene. The chain's CDR3 is CASSPSAGTGTITGELFF. The CDR3, as DNA: TGTGCCAGCTCACCTAGCGCGGGGACAGGGACGATCACCGGGGAGCTGTTTTTT.

This clone was picked up one time. The rearrangement links TRBV18 to TRBJ2-1; D gene unclear. Germline CDR1 and CDR2: KGHSH and LQKENI. V shed 3 bases and J shed 5 bases, with 8 bases lying between them. This CDR3 spans 13 amino acids. The chain's CDR3 is CASSPLRNNEQFF. The CDR3, as DNA: TGTGCCAGCTCACCTCTCCGAAACAATGAGCAGTTCTTC.

The gene calls are TRBV7-9 and TRBJ2-3; 9 bases match TRBD1. The CDR3 is 15 amino acids. Losses at the gene ends were 5 bases for V and 2 bases for J; bases not matched to a gene: 5. From germline, CDR1 is SEHNR and CDR2 FQNEAQ (reference sequence). CDR3 in DNA: TGTGCCAGCAGCCTGACAGGGGGTTTCACAGATACGCAGTATTTT. Protein: CASSLTGGFTDTQYF.